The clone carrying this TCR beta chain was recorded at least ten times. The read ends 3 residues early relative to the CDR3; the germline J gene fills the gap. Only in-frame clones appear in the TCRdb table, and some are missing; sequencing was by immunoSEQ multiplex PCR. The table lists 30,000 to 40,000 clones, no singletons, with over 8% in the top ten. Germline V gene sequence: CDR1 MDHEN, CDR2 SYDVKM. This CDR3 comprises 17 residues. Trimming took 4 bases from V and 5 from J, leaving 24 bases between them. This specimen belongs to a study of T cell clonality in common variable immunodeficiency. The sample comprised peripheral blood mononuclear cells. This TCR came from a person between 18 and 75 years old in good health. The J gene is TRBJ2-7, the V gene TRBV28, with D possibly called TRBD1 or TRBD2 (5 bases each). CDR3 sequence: CASSSPRPEEGAHEQYF. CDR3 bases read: TGTGCCAGCAGTTCCCCAAGGCCGGAGGAAGGGGCTCACGAG. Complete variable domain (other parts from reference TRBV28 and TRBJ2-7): DVKVTQSSRYLVKRTGEKVFLECVQDMDHENMFWYRQDPGLGLRLIYFSYDVKMKEKGDIPEGYSVSREKKERFSLILESASTNQTSMYLCASSSPRPEEGAHEQYFGPGTRLTVT.